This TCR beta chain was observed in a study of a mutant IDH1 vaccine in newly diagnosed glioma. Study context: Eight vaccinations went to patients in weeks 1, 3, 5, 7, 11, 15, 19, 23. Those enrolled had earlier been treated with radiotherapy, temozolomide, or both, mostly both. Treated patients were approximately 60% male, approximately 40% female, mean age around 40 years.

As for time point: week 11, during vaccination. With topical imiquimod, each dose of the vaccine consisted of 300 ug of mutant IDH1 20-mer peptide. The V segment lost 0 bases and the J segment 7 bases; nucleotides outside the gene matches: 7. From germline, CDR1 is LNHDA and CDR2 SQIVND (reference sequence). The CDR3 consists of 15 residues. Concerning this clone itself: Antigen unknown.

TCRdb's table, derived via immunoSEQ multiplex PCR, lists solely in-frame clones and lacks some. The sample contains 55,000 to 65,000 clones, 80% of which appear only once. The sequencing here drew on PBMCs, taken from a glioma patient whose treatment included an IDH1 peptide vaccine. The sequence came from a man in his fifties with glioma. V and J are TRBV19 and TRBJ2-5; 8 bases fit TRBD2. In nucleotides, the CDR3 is TGTGCCAGTAGTATAGACCCAGGCCGGGAGGGGACCCAGTACTTC. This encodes CASSIDPGREGTQYF. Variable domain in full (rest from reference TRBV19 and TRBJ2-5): DGGITQSPKYLFRKEGQNVTLSCEQNLNHDAMYWYRQDPGQGLRLIYYSQIVNDFQKGDIAEGYSVSREKKESFPLTVTSAQKNPTAFYLCASSIDPGREGTQYFGPGTRLLVL.